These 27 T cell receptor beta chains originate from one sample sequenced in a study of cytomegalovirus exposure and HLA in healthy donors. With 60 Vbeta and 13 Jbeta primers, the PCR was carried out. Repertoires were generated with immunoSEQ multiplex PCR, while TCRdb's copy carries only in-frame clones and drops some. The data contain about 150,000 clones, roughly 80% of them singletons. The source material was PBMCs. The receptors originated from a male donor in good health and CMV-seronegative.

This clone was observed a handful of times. This CDR3 is CASSQAGTGGEKLFF. The CDR3 DNA is TGCGCCAGCAGCCAGGCGGGGACAGGGGGTGAAAAACTGTTTTTT. The chain is built from TRBV4-3 and TRBJ1-4, with TRBD1 matching over 11 bases. CDR1 and CDR2 (germline): LGHNA, YSLEER. The trim removed 3 bases at V and 7 bases at J, leaving 4 bases unmatched. The CDR3 has 15 amino acids.

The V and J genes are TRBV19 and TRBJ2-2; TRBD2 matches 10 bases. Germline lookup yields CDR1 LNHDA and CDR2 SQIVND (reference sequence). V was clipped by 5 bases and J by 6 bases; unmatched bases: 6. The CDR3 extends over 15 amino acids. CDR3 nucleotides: TGTGCCAGTAGTCAGCGGGGGGGCCATGCCGGGGAGCTGTTTTTT. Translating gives CASSQRGGHAGELFF.

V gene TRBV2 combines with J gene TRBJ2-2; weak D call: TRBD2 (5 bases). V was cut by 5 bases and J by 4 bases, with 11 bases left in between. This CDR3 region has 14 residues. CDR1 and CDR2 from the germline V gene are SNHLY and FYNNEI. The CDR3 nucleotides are TGTGCCAGCAGTTTCGGGGTCGGCACCGGGGAGCTGTTTTTT. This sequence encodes CASSFGVGTGELFF. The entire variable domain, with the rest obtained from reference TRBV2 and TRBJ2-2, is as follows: EPEVTQTPSHQVTQMGQEVILRCVPISNHLYFYWYRQILGQKVEFLVSFYNNEISEKSEIFDDQFSVERPDGSNFTLKIRSTKLEDSAMYFCASSFGVGTGELFFGEGSRLTVL.

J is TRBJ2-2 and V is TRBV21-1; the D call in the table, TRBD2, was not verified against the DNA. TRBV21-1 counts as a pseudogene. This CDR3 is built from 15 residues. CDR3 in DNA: TGTGCCAGCAGCAAAGAACGGGAGAAGTCCGGGGAGCTGTTTTTT. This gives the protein CASSKEREKSGELFF.

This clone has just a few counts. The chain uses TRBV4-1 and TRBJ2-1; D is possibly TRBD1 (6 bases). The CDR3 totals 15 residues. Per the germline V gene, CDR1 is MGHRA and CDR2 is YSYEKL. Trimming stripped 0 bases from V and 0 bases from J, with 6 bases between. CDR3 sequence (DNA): TGCGCCAGCAGCCAAGAGGACAGCTCCTACAATGAGCAGTTCTTC. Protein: CASSQEDSSYNEQFF.

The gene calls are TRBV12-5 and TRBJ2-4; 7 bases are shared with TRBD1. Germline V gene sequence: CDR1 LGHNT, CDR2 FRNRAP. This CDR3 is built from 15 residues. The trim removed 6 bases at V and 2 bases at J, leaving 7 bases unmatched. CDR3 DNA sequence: TGTGCTAGTGGCCCCCCGACAGGGTCCAAAAACATTCAGTACTTC. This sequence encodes CASGPPTGSKNIQYF.

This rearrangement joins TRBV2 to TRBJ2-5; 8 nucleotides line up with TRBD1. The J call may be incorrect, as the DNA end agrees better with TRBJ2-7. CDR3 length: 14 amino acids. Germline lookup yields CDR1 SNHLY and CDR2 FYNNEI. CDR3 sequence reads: CASSDSRGQHEQYF. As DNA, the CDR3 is TGTGCCAGCAGTGATAGCAGGGGGCAACACGAGCAGTACTTC.

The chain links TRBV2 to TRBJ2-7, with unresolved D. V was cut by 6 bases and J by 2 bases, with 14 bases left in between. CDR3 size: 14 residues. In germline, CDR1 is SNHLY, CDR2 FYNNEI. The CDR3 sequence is CASSLELGPYEQYF. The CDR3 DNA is TGTGCCAGCAGCTTAGAGTTGGGCCCCTACGAGCAGTACTTC.

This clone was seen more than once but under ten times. The CDR3 is CASSIGTGGYEQYF. The CDR3 region has the DNA TGTGCCAGTAGTATCGGGACAGGGGGGTACGAGCAGTACTTC. The V gene is TRBV19, the J gene TRBJ2-7; 11 bases fit TRBD1. The germline V gene has CDR1 LNHDA and CDR2 SQIVND (reference sequence). CDR3 length: 14 amino acids. J was trimmed by 4 bases and V by 3 bases; bases with no gene match: 2.

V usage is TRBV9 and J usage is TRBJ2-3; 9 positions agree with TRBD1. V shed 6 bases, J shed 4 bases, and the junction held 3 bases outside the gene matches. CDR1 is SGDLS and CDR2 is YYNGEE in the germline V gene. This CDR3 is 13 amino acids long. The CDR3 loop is CASNDRGADTQYF. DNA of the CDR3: TGTGCCAGCAACGACAGGGGGGCAGATACGCAGTATTTT.

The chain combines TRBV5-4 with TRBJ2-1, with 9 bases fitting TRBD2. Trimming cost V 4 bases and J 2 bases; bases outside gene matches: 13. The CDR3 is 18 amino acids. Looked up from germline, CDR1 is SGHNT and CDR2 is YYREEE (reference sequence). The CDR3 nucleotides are TGTGCCAGCAGCCCCGGAGGTAGCGGGAGCCACACCTACAATGAGCAGTTCTTC. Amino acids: CASSPGGSGSHTYNEQFF. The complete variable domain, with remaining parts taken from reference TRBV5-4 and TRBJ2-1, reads ETGVTQSPTHLIKTRGQQVTLRCSSQSGHNTVSWYQQALGQGPQFIFQYYREEENGRGNFPPRFSGLQFPNYSSELNVNALELDDSALYLCASSPGGSGSHTYNEQFFGPGTRLTVL.

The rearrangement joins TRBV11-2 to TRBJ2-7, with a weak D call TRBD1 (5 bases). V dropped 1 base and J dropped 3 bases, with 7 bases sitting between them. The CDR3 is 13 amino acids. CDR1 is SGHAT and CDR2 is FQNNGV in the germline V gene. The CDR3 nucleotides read TGTGCCAGCAGCTTAGCAGGGCGCTACGAGCAGTACTTC. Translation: CASSLAGRYEQYF.

CDR3 sequence: CASSSRGGETEAFF. Here the CDR3 DNA reads TGTGCCAGCAGTTCCAGGGGCGGAGAAACTGAAGCTTTCTTT. The chain uses TRBV6-6 and TRBJ1-1; TRBD1 might be the D (6 bases). Trimming took 4 bases from V and 5 from J, leaving 14 bases between them. The CDR3 length is 14 residues. Germline CDR1 is MNHNY and CDR2 is SVGAGI (reference sequence).

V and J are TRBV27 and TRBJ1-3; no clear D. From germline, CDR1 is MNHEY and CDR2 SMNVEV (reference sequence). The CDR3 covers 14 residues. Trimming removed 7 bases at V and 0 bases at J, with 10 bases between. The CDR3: CASMNNLSGNTIYF. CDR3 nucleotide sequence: TGTGCCAGCATGAACAACCTCTCTGGAAACACCATATATTTT.

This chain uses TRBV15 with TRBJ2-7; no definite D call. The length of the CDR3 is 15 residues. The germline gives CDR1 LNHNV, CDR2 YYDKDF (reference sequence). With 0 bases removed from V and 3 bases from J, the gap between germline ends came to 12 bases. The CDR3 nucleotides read TGTGCCACCAGCAGAGATCCGGGTGACGGCTACGAGCAGTACTTC. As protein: CATSRDPGDGYEQYF.

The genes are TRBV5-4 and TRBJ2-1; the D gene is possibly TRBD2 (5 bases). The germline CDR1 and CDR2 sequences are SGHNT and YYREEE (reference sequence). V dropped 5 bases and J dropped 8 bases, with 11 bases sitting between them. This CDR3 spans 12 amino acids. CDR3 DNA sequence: TGTGCCAGCAGTCTGAGAGCGGATGAGCAGTTCTTC. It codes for CASSLRADEQFF. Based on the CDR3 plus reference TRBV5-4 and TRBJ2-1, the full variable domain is ETGVTQSPTHLIKTRGQQVTLRCSSQSGHNTVSWYQQALGQGPQFIFQYYREEENGRGNFPPRFSGLQFPNYSSELNVNALELDDSALYLCASSLRADEQFFGPGTRLTVL.

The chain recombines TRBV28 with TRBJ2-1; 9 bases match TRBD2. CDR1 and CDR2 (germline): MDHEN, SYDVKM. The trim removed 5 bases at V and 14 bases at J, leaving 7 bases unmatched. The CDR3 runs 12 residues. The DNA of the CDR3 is TGTGCCAGCAGTGCCCTAGCGGGAATAGAGTTCTTC. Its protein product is CASSALAGIEFF.

The CDR3 loop reads CASSRLRLGYNEQFF. Written as DNA, the CDR3 is TGCGCCAGCAGCCGGTTGAGACTAGGCTACAATGAGCAGTTCTTC. The J gene is TRBJ2-1, the V gene TRBV4-1; D may be TRBD2 (6 bases). Deletions cut 4 bases from V and 3 bases from J, with 13 bases between. The CDR3 has 15 amino acids. Germline CDR1 is MGHRA and CDR2 is YSYEKL.

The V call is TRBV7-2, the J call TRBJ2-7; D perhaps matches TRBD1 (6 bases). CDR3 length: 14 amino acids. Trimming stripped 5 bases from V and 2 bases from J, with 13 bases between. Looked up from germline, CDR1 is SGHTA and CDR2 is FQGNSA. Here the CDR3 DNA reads TGTGCCAGCAGCCCGAGCAGGGACACCTACGAGCAGTACTTC. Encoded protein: CASSPSRDTYEQYF.

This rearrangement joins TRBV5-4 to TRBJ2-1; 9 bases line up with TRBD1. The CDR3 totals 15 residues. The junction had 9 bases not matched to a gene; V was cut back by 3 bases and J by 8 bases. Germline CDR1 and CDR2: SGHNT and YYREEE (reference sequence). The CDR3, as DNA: TGTGCCAGCAGCTCTCCCACAGGGGGCGGGGATGAGCAGTTCTTC. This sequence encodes CASSSPTGGGDEQFF.

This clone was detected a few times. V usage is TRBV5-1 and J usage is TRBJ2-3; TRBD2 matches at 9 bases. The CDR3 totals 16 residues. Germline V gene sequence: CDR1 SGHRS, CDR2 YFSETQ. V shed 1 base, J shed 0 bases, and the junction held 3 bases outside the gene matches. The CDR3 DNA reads TGCGCCAGCAGCTTGACCACTAGCGGGAGCACAGATACGCAGTATTTT. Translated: CASSLTTSGSTDTQYF.

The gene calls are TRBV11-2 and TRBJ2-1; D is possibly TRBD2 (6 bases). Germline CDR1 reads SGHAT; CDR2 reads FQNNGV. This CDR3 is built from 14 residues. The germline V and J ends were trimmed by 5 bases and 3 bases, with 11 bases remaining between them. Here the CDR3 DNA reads TGTGCCAGCAGCGGGACTGGGATCTACAATGAGCAGTTCTTC. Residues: CASSGTGIYNEQFF.

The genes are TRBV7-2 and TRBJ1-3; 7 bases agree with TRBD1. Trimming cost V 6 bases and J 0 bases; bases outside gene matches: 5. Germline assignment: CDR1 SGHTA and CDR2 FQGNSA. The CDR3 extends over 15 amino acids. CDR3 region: CASRGTASSGNTIYF. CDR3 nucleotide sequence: TGTGCCAGCAGAGGGACAGCGAGCTCTGGAAACACCATATATTTT.

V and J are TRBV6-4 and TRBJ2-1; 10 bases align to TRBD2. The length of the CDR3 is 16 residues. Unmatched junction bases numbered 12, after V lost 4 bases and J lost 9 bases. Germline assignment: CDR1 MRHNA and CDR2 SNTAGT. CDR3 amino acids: CASSAGLADSLTEQFF. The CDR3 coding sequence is TGTGCCAGCAGTGCCGGACTAGCGGATTCTTTAACTGAGCAGTTCTTC.

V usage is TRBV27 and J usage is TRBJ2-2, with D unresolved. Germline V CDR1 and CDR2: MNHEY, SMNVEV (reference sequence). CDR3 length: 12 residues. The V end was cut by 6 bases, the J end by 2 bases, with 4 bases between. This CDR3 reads CASSFNTGELFF. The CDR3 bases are TGTGCCAGCAGCTTCAACACCGGGGAGCTGTTTTTT.

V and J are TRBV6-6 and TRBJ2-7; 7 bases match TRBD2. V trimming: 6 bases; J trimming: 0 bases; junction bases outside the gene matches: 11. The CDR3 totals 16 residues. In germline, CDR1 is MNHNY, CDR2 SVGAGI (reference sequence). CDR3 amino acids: CASRRTGGGSSYEQYF. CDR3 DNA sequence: TGTGCCAGCAGACGAACTGGGGGGGGAAGCTCCTACGAGCAGTACTTC.

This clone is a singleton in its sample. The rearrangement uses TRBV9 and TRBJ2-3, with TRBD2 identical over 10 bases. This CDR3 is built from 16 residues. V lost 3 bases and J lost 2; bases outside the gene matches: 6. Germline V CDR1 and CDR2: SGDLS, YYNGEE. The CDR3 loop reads CASSAVAGGYTDTQYF. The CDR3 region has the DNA TGTGCCAGCAGCGCTGTAGCGGGGGGCTACACAGATACGCAGTATTTT.